This TCR beta chain was sequenced in a study of shared clonotypes between healthy human individuals. Regarding the study as a whole: Generally, estimated richness proved larger in naive subsets than it did in memory subsets. Investigators collected only blood, and repertoires in tissues likely differ. The expectation was that sequencing depth would affect clonotype sharing among donors.

As defined, naive CD8 cells were CD45RO-negative and positively selected for CCR7, with terminally differentiated effector memory CD45RA+ cells excluded. Only in-frame clones appear in the TCRdb table, and some are missing; sequencing was by immunoSEQ multiplex PCR. The sample holds 760,000 or so clones; around 96% are singletons and the top ten take less than 0.25%. V was clipped by 0 bases and J by 6 bases, with 8 bases between them. CDR1 is LGHNA and CDR2 is YSLEER in the germline V gene. CDR3 length: 13 residues. Note on this clone: The antigen is not known.

Sample: naive CD8+ T cells sorted from blood. V usage is TRBV4-3 and J usage is TRBJ1-2; no definite D call. This TCR was recovered from a man aged 25-40 years in good health. The CDR3 DNA reads as TGCGCCAGCAGCCAAGACGGACCCGATGGCTACACCTTC. Its translation: CASSQDGPDGYTF.